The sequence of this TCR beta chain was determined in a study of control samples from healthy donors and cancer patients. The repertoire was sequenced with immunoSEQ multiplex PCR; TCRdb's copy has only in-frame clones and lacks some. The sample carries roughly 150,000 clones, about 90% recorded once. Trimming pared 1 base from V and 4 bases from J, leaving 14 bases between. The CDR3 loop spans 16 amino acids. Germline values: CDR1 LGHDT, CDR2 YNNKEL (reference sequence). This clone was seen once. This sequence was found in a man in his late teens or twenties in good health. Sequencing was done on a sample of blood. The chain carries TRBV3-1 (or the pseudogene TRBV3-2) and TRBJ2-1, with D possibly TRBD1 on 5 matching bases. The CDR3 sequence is CASSQVDTGNYNEQFF. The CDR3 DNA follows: TGTGCCAGCAGCCAAGTAGATACAGGAAATTACAATGAGCAGTTCTTC.